This TCR beta chain came from a study of regulatory T cells in long-lasting Graves disease. The CDR3 covers 13 residues. CDR1 is SNHLY, CDR2 FYNNEI, per germline. Losses at the gene ends were 6 bases for V and 3 bases for J; bases not matched to a gene: 5. This clonotype was picked up many times. Time point given: persistent/refractory GD, antithyroid drugs over 5 years with positive TRAb. PBMCs were the source of the RNA used for TCR sequencing. Arm-PCR with iRepertoire HTBI primers amplified the CDR3 regions for these TCR beta libraries. A single record per CDR3 protein comes from TCRdb applying MiXCR to the multiplex PCR reads. Among roughly 470,000 distinct CDR3 sequences listed, roughly 20% were seen once.

The sequence derives from a female donor with Graves disease. V gene TRBV2 combines with J gene TRBJ2-7, with 7 bases fitting TRBD2. This material consisted of peripheral blood mononuclear cells (PBMCs), taken when the disease was refractory, from a patient treated with antithyroid drugs. This CDR3 reads CASRSGALYEQYF. In DNA form, the CDR3 reads TGTGCCAGCAGGAGCGGGGCTCTCTACGAGCAGTACTTC.